This T cell receptor (beta chain) comes out of a study of shared clonotypes between healthy human individuals. The CDR3 is 14 residues long. V shed 5 bases, J shed 8 bases, and the junction held 7 bases outside the gene matches. CDR1 and CDR2 from the germline V gene are SGHNT and YENEEA. Clones were read by immunoSEQ multiplex PCR, and TCRdb kept only the in-frame ones, dropping some. The repertoire consists of under 2.5 million clones, with approximately 90% occurring once and the leading ten covering around 0.35%. The sample consisted of naive CD4+ T cells from PBMCs. Subset described: CD45RA+ positively selected. The sequence was obtained from a man aged 18 to 35 in good health. Some clones in this sample may be carry-over from other donors' samples. The chain combines TRBV11-3 with TRBJ2-2; 8 bases are shared with TRBD2. The CDR3 reads CASSQQRERGELFF. CDR3 bases: TGTGCCAGCAGCCAACAGCGGGAGAGGGGGGAGCTGTTTTTT.